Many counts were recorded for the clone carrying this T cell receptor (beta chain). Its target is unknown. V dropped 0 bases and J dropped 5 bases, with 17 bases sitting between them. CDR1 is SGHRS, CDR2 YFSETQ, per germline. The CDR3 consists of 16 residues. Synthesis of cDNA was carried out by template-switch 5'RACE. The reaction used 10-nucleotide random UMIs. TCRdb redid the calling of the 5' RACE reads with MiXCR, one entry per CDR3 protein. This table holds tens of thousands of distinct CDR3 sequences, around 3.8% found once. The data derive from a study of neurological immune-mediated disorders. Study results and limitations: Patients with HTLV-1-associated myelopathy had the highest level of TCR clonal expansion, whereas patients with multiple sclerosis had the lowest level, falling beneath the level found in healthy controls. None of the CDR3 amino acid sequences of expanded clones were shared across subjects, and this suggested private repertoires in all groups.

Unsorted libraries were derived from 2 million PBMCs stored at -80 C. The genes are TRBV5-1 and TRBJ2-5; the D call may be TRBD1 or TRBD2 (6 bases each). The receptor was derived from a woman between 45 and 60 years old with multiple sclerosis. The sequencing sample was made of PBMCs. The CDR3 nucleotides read TGCGCCAGCAGCTTGGGAGGGGGTCTCCTAGCGGAGACCCAGTACTTC. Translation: CASSLGGGLLAETQYF.